The 2 T cell receptor beta chains below were found in one sample sequenced in a study of shared clonotypes between healthy human individuals. Profiled with immunoSEQ multiplex PCR; TCRdb holds only in-frame clones, not every one. The sample lists fewer than 850,000 clones, around 91% occurring once. Sequencing input: memory CD8+ T cells from PBMCs. Subset described: CD45RO+ cells pooled with CCR7-negative TemRA cells. These receptors were taken from a man aged 18 to 30 in good health. Some clones in this sample may be carry-over from other donors' samples.

The chain uses TRBV28 and TRBJ1-5; D uncertain. The germline CDR1 and CDR2 sequences are MDHEN and SYDVKM. V was clipped by 5 bases and J by 1 base, with 12 bases between them. The CDR3 contains 15 residues. The CDR3 DNA is TGTGCCAGCAGTCCCCGAACTGCCAGCAATCAGCCCCAGCATTTT. Its translation is CASSPRTASNQPQHF. Full variable domain (outside the CDR3, taken from reference TRBV28 and TRBJ1-5): DVKVTQSSRYLVKRTGEKVFLECVQDMDHENMFWYRQDPGLGLRLIYFSYDVKMKEKGDIPEGYSVSREKKERFSLILESASTNQTSMYLCASSPRTASNQPQHFGDGTRLSIL.

The chain employs TRBV2 and TRBJ1-2; 7 bases map to TRBD1. The trim removed 5 bases at V and 2 bases at J, leaving 5 bases unmatched. CDR1 and CDR2 from the germline V gene are SNHLY and FYNNEI. This CDR3 is built from 14 residues. CDR3 region: CASSRDRQNYGYTF. The CDR3 DNA follows: TGTGCCAGCAGTAGGGACAGACAGAACTATGGCTACACCTTC.